A selection of T cell receptor beta chains follows, all from one sample in a study of regulatory T cells in long-lasting Graves disease. TCRdb re-analysed the multiplex PCR reads in MiXCR, keeping a single row per CDR3 protein. Of about 540,000 distinct CDR3 sequences listed, roughly 13% are singletons. These sequences were also reported in another study, on T cells in Graves' hyperthyroidism and ophthalmopathy.

The input for sequencing was peripheral blood mononuclear cells (PBMCs), taken at new diagnosis, from a patient treated with antithyroid drugs. The receptors here all came from a man younger than 40 with Graves disease. The CDR3 runs from the conserved cysteine through the conserved F or W. The D gene is left open where the match is weak. Rows may omit the clone size; those that give it use once, few, many or a size class.

V,J,D,size,DNA,CDR3
TRBV3-1,TRBJ2-7,.,few,TGTGCCAGCAGCCAGACTAGTACGGGCGAGCAGTACTTC,CASSQTSTGEQYF
TRBV18,TRBJ2-1,TRBD2,many,TGTGCCAGCTCAGCTATGGGGAGCGGGAGAAGTTTCGATGAGCAGTTCTTC,CASSAMGSGRSFDEQFF
TRBV10-1,TRBJ1-1,.,few,TGCGCCAGCAGTAACTGGGGCACTGAAGCTTTCTTT,CASSNWGTEAFF
TRBV7-2,TRBJ1-4,TRBD1,many,TGTGCCAGCAGCGCGGACAGGGTTTGGGAAAAACTGTTTTTT,CASSADRVWEKLFF
TRBV10-3,TRBJ2-2,.,many,TGTGCCACGAAGGGGGGGCTGGACACCGGGGAGCTGTTTTTT,CATKGGLDTGELFF
TRBV7-9,TRBJ2-1,.,many,TGTGCCAGCAGCTTAGCGGCAGGGGAAGGGGGTCAGTTCTTC,CASSLAAGEGGQFF
TRBV19,TRBJ1-4,.,.,TGTGCCAGTAGTACGCCCGAGGGCCGGGCCCGGGGTGAAAAACTGTTTTTT,CASSTPEGRARGEKLFF
TRBV7-3,TRBJ2-1,.,many,TGTGCCAGCAGCTTAAATGATAGGGAGTTGGATGAGCAGTTCTTC,CASSLNDRELDEQFF
TRBV19,TRBJ2-5,TRBD2,many,TGTGCCACTCGGACTAGCGGGAGTACGGAGACCCAGTACTTC,CATRTSGSTETQYF
TRBV12-3/TRBV12-4,TRBJ2-3,TRBD1,many,TGTGCCAGCAGCACGACAGGGGCGAACACAGATACGCAGTATTTT,CASSTTGANTDTQYF
TRBV27,TRBJ1-2,TRBD1,many,TGTGCCAGCAGTAAGACAGGGGGTGGCTACACCTTC,CASSKTGGGYTF
TRBV29-1,TRBJ1-2,.,many,TGCAGGAAGGGCAGAGACTATGGCTACACCTTC,CRKGRDYGYTF
TRBV9,TRBJ2-7,.,.,TGTGCCAGCAGCCCCGAGAGTTTCTACGAGCAGTACTTC,CASSPESFYEQYF
TRBV19,TRBJ1-5,.,many,TGTGCCAGTAGTATTGATACCGAGGGGAATCAGCCCCAGCATTTT,CASSIDTEGNQPQHF
TRBV5-1,TRBJ2-3,.,many,TGCGCCAGCAGCTACCGGGAACCGGGCACAGATACGCAGTATTTT,CASSYREPGTDTQYF
TRBV29-1,TRBJ2-1,TRBD2,.,TGCAGCGTTGAAGGGGGACTAGCGGGAGGGGGGTACAATGAGCAGTTCTTC,CSVEGGLAGGGYNEQFF
TRBV7-9,TRBJ1-4,TRBD1,few,TGTGCCGGGTCACAGGGGAATGAAAAACTGTTTTTT,CAGSQGNEKLFF
TRBV9,TRBJ1-2,.,many,TGTGCCAGCAGCGTGCCAGGCCAGTATGGCTACACCTTC,CASSVPGQYGYTF
TRBV9,TRBJ2-5,.,few,TGTGCCAGCAGCGCCCCGGGTGCGATAGAGACCCAGTACTTC,CASSAPGAIETQYF
TRBV5-1,TRBJ2-7,.,many,TGCGCCAGCAGGTCCGCGACTACCTACTACGAGCAGTACTTC,CASRSATTYYEQYF
TRBV20-1,TRBJ2-7,TRBD1,.,TGCAGTGCCGTGCCTTCTGGGACAGGGAGGGGGGAGCAGTACTTC,CSAVPSGTGRGEQYF
TRBV30,TRBJ2-2,TRBD2,many,TGTGCCGGGGGGGAGTCGAACACCGGGGAGCTGTTTTTT,CAGGESNTGELFF